Listed below are T cell receptor beta chains from one sample, sequenced in a study of blood T cell repertoires in COVID-19. The data were produced by immunoSEQ multiplex PCR, yet TCRdb's version contains in-frame clones alone and is incomplete. In the table there are roughly 50,000 clones, approximately 83% of which are singletons. The source material was peripheral blood. The receptors come from a woman of 80 years or more with COVID-19, enrolled during active disease. CDR3s include the opening cysteine and the closing phenylalanine or tryptophan. Each record gives: J gene, D gene, clone size, V gene, CDR3 DNA, CDR3 protein. The D gene is left open where the match is weak. Rows may omit the clone size; those that give it use once, few, many or a size class.

j_call: TRBJ1-4
d_call: TRBD1
clone_size: NA
v_call: TRBV28
cdr3_nt: TGTGCCAGCAGTCCCCTACAGGGGGCGCAGATTGAAAAACTGTTTTTT
cdr3_aa: CASSPLQGAQIEKLFF

j_call: TRBJ2-7
d_call: TRBD2
clone_size: NA
v_call: TRBV7-2
cdr3_nt: TGTGCCAGCAGCCCGGGACTAGCGGGGTTCGAGCAGTACTTC
cdr3_aa: CASSPGLAGFEQYF

j_call: TRBJ1-5
d_call: NA
clone_size: large
v_call: TRBV3-1/TRBV3-2
cdr3_nt: TGTGCCAGCAGCCAAGTTGGTTCGTTAGGGGATCAGCCCCAGCATTTT
cdr3_aa: CASSQVGSLGDQPQHF

j_call: TRBJ2-3
d_call: TRBD1
clone_size: NA
v_call: TRBV7-3
cdr3_nt: TGTGCCAGCAGCCCAGGGGGCTCAGATACGCAGTATTTT
cdr3_aa: CASSPGGSDTQYF

j_call: TRBJ1-5
d_call: TRBD1
clone_size: NA
v_call: TRBV28
cdr3_nt: TGTGCCAGCCGGACGGGACAGGGGGTCGGACAGCCCCAGCATTTT
cdr3_aa: CASRTGQGVGQPQHF

j_call: TRBJ2-7
d_call: NA
clone_size: NA
v_call: TRBV12-5
cdr3_nt: TGTGCTAGTGGTCCCTCGTCCGTATCCTACGAGCAGTACTTC
cdr3_aa: CASGPSSVSYEQYF

j_call: TRBJ2-2
d_call: TRBD1
clone_size: NA
v_call: TRBV28
cdr3_nt: TGTGCCAGCAGTTTGGGCGGGACAGGGGGCACCGGGGAGCTGTTTTTT
cdr3_aa: CASSLGGTGGTGELFF

j_call: TRBJ1-5
d_call: TRBD1
clone_size: NA
v_call: TRBV7-8
cdr3_nt: TGTGCCAGCAGCGCGGGACAGGGGGCAAACCAGCCCCAGCATTTT
cdr3_aa: CASSAGQGANQPQHF

j_call: TRBJ2-7
d_call: TRBD2
clone_size: NA
v_call: TRBV27
cdr3_nt: TGTGCCAGCAGTTTCTCCTTGGGGGGGAGAGAAGAACAGTACTTC
cdr3_aa: CASSFSLGGREEQYF

j_call: TRBJ2-7
d_call: TRBD1
clone_size: NA
v_call: TRBV19
cdr3_nt: TGTGCCAGTAGTACGGACAGGGGGCGCATGGGGGAGCAGTACTTC
cdr3_aa: CASSTDRGRMGEQYF

j_call: TRBJ2-7
d_call: TRBD1
clone_size: NA
v_call: TRBV9
cdr3_nt: TGTGCCAGCAGCCTCCGGGACAGGGCAAATATGGGGAACGAGCAGTACTTC
cdr3_aa: CASSLRDRANMGNEQYF

j_call: TRBJ2-1
d_call: NA
clone_size: few
v_call: TRBV11-3
cdr3_nt: TGTGCCAGCAGCTTAGGCGGGACTAATGAGCAGTTCTTC
cdr3_aa: CASSLGGTNEQFF

j_call: TRBJ1-6
d_call: NA
clone_size: NA
v_call: TRBV7-8
cdr3_nt: TGTGCCAGCAGCCGCCTATCACCCCTCCACTTT
cdr3_aa: CASSRLSPLHF

j_call: TRBJ2-7
d_call: TRBD2
clone_size: few
v_call: TRBV7-9
cdr3_nt: TGTGCCAGCACCTTTTTGCTAGCGGGAGCCTACGAGCAGTACTTC
cdr3_aa: CASTFLLAGAYEQYF